This TCR beta chain came from a study of OX40 agonist ivuxolimab in advanced cancers. CDR3 length equals 12 residues. V was clipped by 5 bases and J by 1 base, with 5 bases between them. CDR1 is SGHNT, CDR2 YENEEA, per germline. Produced via immunoSEQ multiplex PCR; TCRdb's table is partial and in-frame only. The sample records 95,000 to 150,000 clones, around 93% being singletons. The sequencing used CD4+ or CD8+ T cells sorted from blood, collected in a trial of the OX40 agonist ivuxolimab. The rearrangement uses TRBV11-3 and TRBJ2-5; D is ambiguous. This clonotype originated in an adult with an advanced solid tumor such as melanoma, head and neck, liver or kidney cancer. In DNA, the CDR3 is TGTGCCAGCAGCAGGTCCCAAGAGACCCAGTACTTC. The encoded protein is CASSRSQETQYF.